This section outlines one TCR beta chain sequence together with its context. The sample originates from a study of blood T cell repertoires in COVID-19. Study-level background: Whether acute or convalescent, the COVID-19 samples came from the United States, Italy and Spain.

TCRdb's copy holds only in-frame clones and misses some; the assay was immunoSEQ multiplex PCR. The table lists about 160,000 clones, roughly 85% of them singletons, with 18% in the top ten. The germline V gene encodes CDR1 SGHRS and CDR2 YFSETQ. CDR3 size: 15 residues. Trimming shortened V by 4 bases and J by 0 bases, and 13 bases separated the two germline ends. The sequenced sample consisted of PBMCs or T cells enriched from blood (not recorded which). This sequence joins TRBV5-1 and TRBJ1-2; maybe TRBD1 (6 bases). This receptor was taken from a man aged 55 to 70 who had recovered from COVID-19. CDR3 protein: CASSPGGAANYGYTF. DNA of the CDR3: TGCGCCAGCAGCCCGGGGGGGGCAGCTAACTATGGCTACACCTTC.